This entry describes one T cell receptor beta chain. Its antigen is unidentified. This record comes from a study of PD-1 blockade in classical Hodgkin lymphoma. The time point here: cycle 4 day 1 (C4D1), after less than seven weeks of nivolumab. Each of the patients experienced relapse following autologous stem cell transplantation, and their brentuximab vedotin exposure differed. Best overall response was complete response, partial response or progressive disease in these relapsed/refractory classical Hodgkin lymphoma patients. Repertoires were generated with immunoSEQ multiplex PCR, while TCRdb's copy carries only in-frame clones and drops some. The sample carries 25,000 to 35,000 clones, around three quarters recorded once. Findings and limits, study-wide: Newly diagnosed patients were reported to start with lower TCR diversity than healthy donors. Similar baseline diversity was found in complete responders and newly diagnosed patients. Patients starting nivolumab under 1 year after ASCT were excluded.

Germline V gives CDR1 SGDLS, CDR2 YYNGEE. V gave up 0 bases and J gave up 1 base, with 7 bases separating them. This CDR3 comprises 14 residues. The clonotype comes from a human donor with classical Hodgkin lymphoma. Specimen: peripheral blood mononuclear cells (PBMCs), collected before the fourth cycle of nivolumab. The V and J genes are TRBV9 and TRBJ2-5; D gene unclear. The CDR3 loop reads CASSVDIVQETQYF. The CDR3 nucleotides are TGTGCCAGCAGCGTAGATATTGTCCAAGAGACCCAGTACTTC.